This note documents a single TCR beta chain sequence. Antigen specificity is unknown. This entry comes from a study of T cells after posttransplantation cyclophosphamide. Study-wide results and limits: TRB overlap between skin or GI tissue T cells and blood was limited. Recipient CMV seropositivity and CMV reactivation strongly tracked TRB clonality.

Only in-frame clones appear in the TCRdb table, and some are missing; sequencing was by immunoSEQ multiplex PCR. The sample shows 10,000 to 12,000 clones, approximately 86% of them seen only once. Cyclophosphamide on days +3 and +4 followed busulfan-fludarabine conditioning and a marrow graft. Sample: CD4+ T cells sorted from PBMCs, taken after allogeneic stem cell transplant with posttransplant cyclophosphamide. The origin of this receptor is a male patient aged 30 to 40 who received an allogeneic stem cell transplant from a related donor, was CMV-positive, and had acute GVHD only. Among the T cells, some may be from the graft donor.

The CDR3 nucleotides read TGTGCCAGCAGTTTAAGTACTCACAGGACCAATGAGCAGTTCTTC. It is translated as CASSLSTHRTNEQFF. The gene calls are TRBV28 and TRBJ2-1, with D possibly being TRBD1 (5 bases). V was clipped by 2 bases and J by 6 bases, with 14 bases between them. The CDR3 has 15 amino acids. Germline lookup yields CDR1 MDHEN and CDR2 SYDVKM. Looking up the rest from reference TRBV28 and TRBJ2-1 gives the full variable domain: DVKVTQSSRYLVKRTGEKVFLECVQDMDHENMFWYRQDPGLGLRLIYFSYDVKMKEKGDIPEGYSVSREKKERFSLILESASTNQTSMYLCASSLSTHRTNEQFFGPGTRLTVL.